A selection of T cell receptor beta chains follows, all from one sample in a study of T cell responses to AZD1222 COVID-19 vaccine. Generated by immunoSEQ multiplex PCR, the TCRdb table keeps only in-frame clones and is missing some. The data show 88,000 or so clones, with roughly nine tenths seen just once and 4% to 5% held by the top ten. Specimen: peripheral blood, collected 28 days after the second AZD1222 dose. These receptors were taken from an adult who received the AZD1222 COVID-19 vaccine. Each CDR3 is given with its conserved first and last residue. D genes are given only for firm matches. Not all rows give a size; the values are once, few, many and, for expanded clones, a class.

TRBJ1-2	NA	TRBD1	TRBV3-1/TRBV3-2	CASSQGQGWDGYTF	TGTGCCAGCAGCCAGGGACAGGGTTGGGATGGCTACACCTTC
TRBJ1-3	NA	NA	TRBV11-2	CASSKGHGNTIYF	TGTGCCAGCAGCAAGGGACACGGAAACACCATATATTTT
TRBJ1-1	NA	TRBD1	TRBV18	CASSRTGTVGTEAFF	TGTGCCAGCTCACGTACCGGGACAGTTGGAACTGAAGCTTTCTTT
TRBJ2-6	medium-sized	TRBD2	TRBV15	CATKGSGGGANVLTF	TGTGCCACCAAGGGTAGCGGGGGTGGGGCCAACGTCCTGACTTTC
TRBJ2-1	NA	TRBD2	TRBV6-5	CASSYPTSGGQNEQFF	TGTGCCAGCAGTTACCCTACTAGCGGGGGGCAGAATGAGCAGTTCTTC
TRBJ1-4	NA	NA	TRBV6-5	CASRAQLNEKLFF	TGTGCCAGCCGGGCACAGTTAAATGAAAAACTGTTTTTT
TRBJ2-3	NA	NA	TRBV12-3/TRBV12-4	CASSLRTSERYF	TGTGCCAGCAGTCTTCGGACCTCGGAGCGGTATTTT
TRBJ1-2	NA	NA	TRBV6-6	CASSLGPVGTLGSYGYTF	TGTGCCAGCAGTCTGGGACCGGTTGGAACGTTGGGTTCTTATGGCTACACCTTC
TRBJ2-7	NA	NA	TRBV10-3	CAISESTRTTYEQYF	TGTGCCATCAGTGAGTCGACTCGGACGACCTACGAGCAGTACTTC
TRBJ2-1	NA	NA	TRBV4-1	CASSQEGTYNEQFF	TGCGCCAGCAGCCAAGAAGGTACATACAATGAGCAGTTCTTC